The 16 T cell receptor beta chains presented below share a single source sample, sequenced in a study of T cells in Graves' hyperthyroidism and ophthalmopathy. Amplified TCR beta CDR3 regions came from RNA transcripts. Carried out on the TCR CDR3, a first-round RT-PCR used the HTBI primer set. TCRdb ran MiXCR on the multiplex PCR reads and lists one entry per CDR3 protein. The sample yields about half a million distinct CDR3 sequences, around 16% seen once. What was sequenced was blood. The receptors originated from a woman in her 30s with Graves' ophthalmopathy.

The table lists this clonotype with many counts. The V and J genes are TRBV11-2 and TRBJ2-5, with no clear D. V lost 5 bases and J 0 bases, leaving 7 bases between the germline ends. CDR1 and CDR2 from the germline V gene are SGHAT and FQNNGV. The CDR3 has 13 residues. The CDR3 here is CASSRRYQETQYF. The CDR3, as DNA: TGTGCCAGCAGCAGACGGTACCAAGAGACCCAGTACTTC.

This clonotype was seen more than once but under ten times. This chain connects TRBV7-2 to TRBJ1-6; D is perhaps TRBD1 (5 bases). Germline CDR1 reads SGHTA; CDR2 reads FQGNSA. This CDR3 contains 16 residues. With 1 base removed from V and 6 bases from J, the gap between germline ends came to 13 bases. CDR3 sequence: CASSLGGRASNSPLHF. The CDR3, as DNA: TGTGCCAGCAGCTTAGGGGGACGGGCCAGTAATTCACCCCTCCACTTT. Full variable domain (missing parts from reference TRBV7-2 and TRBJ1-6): GAGVSQSPSNKVTEKGKDVELRCDPISGHTALYWYRQSLGQGLEFLIYFQGNSAPDKSGLPSDRFSAERTGGSVSTLTIQRTQQEDSAVYLCASSLGGRASNSPLHFGNGTRLTVT.

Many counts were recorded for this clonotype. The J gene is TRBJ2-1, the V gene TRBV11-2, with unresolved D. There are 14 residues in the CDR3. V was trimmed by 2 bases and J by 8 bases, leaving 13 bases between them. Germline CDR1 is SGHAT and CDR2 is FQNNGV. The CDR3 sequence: CASSLLVTTDEQFF. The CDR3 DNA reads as TGTGCCAGCAGCTTATTGGTGACGACGGATGAGCAGTTCTTC.

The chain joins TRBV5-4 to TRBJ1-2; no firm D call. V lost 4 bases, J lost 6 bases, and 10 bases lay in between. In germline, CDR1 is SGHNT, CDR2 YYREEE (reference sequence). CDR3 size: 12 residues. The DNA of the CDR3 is TGTGCCAGCAGCCCCGGCGGGAATGGCTACACCTTC. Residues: CASSPGGNGYTF.

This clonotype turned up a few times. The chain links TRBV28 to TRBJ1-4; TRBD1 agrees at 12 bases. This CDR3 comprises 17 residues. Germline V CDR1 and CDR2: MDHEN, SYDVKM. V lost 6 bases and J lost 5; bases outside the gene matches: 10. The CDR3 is CASRTPGTGGKNEKLFF. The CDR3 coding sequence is TGTGCCAGCAGAACTCCCGGGACAGGGGGCAAGAATGAAAAACTGTTTTTT. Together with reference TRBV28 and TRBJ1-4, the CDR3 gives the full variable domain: DVKVTQSSRYLVKRTGEKVFLECVQDMDHENMFWYRQDPGLGLRLIYFSYDVKMKEKGDIPEGYSVSREKKERFSLILESASTNQTSMYLCASRTPGTGGKNEKLFFGSGTQLSVL.

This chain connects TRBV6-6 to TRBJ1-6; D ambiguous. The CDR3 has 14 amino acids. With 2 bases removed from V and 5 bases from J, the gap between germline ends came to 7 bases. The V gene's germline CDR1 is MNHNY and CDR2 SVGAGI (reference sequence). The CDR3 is CASSYGSNNSPLHF. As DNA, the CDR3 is TGTGCCAGCAGTTACGGGAGTAATAATTCACCCCTCCACTTT.

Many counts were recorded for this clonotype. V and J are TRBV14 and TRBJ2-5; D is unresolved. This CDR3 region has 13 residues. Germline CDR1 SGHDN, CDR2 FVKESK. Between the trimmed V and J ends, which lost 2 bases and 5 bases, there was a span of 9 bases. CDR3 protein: CASSQSPVETQYF. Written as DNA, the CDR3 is TGTGCCAGCAGCCAAAGTCCGGTGGAGACCCAGTACTTC.

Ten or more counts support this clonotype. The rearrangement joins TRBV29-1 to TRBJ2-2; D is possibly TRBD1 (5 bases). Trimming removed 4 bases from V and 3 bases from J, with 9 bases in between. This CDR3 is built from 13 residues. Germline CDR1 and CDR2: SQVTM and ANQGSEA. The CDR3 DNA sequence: TGCAGCGTTGGACAGCCTTACACCGGGGAGCTGTTTTTT. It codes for CSVGQPYTGELFF.

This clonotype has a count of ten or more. CDR3 nucleotides: TGCGCCAGCACGCGCGGGACAGGGCCCTACGAGCAGTACTTC. Encoded protein: CASTRGTGPYEQYF. The rearrangement links TRBV5-1 to TRBJ2-7; 9 positions match TRBD1. CDR1 SGHRS and CDR2 YFSETQ come from the germline V gene. CDR3 length: 14 residues. Losses at the gene ends were 6 bases for V and 2 bases for J; bases not matched to a gene: 6.

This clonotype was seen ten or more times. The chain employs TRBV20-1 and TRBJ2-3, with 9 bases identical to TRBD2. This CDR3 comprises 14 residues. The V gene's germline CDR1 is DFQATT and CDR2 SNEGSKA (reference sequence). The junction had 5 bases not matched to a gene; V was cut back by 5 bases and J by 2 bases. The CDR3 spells CSAASGTFTDTQYF. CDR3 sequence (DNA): TGCAGTGCTGCTAGCGGGACCTTCACAGATACGCAGTATTTT.

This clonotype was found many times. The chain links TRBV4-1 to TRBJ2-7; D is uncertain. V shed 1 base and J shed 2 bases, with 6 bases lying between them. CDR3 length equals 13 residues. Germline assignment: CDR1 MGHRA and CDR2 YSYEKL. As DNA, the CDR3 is TGCGCCAGCAGCCAAGTTTCGGCCTACGAGCAGTACTTC. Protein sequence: CASSQVSAYEQYF.

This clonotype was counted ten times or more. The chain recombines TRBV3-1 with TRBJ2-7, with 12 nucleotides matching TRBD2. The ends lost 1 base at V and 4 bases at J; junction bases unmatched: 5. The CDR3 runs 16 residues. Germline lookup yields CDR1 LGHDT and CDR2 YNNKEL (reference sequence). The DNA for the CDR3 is TGTGCCAGCAGCCAAGGACTAGCGGGAGCAGCTTACGAGCAGTACTTC. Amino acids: CASSQGLAGAAYEQYF.

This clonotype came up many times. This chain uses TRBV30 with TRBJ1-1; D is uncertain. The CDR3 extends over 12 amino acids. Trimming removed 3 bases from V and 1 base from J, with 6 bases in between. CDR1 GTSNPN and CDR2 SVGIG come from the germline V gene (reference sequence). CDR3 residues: CAWRPGNTEAFF. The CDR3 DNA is TGTGCCTGGAGGCCGGGGAACACTGAAGCTTTCTTT.

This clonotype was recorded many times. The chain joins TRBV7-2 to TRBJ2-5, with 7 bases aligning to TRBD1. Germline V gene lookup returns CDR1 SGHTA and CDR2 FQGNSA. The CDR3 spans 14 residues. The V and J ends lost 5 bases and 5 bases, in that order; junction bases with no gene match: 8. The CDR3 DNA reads TGTGCCAGCAGCCCGAGACAGGGTTGGGAGACCCAGTACTTC. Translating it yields CASSPRQGWETQYF.

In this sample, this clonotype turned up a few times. The CDR3 region has the DNA TGTGCCAGCAGTTACTCGACTAGCGGCCTAAATGAGCAGTTCTTC. Translating it yields CASSYSTSGLNEQFF. This chain connects TRBV6-5 to TRBJ2-1; 9 bases align to TRBD2. With 0 bases clipped from V and 7 bases from J, the junction kept 4 bases outside the gene matches. CDR1 and CDR2 (germline): MNHEY, SVGAGI. CDR3 length equals 15 residues.

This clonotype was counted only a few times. The DNA for the CDR3 is TGTGCCAGCAGTTCCAGCGGGGGGAGGGATACGCAGTATTTT. Translated, it gives CASSSSGGRDTQYF. The chain employs TRBV27 and TRBJ2-3; 9 bases are shared with TRBD2. CDR1 is MNHEY and CDR2 is SMNVEV in the germline V gene (reference sequence). J was trimmed by 6 bases and V by 4 bases; bases with no gene match: 5. The CDR3 is 14 residues long.